The next 2 T cell receptor beta chains were all read from a single sample in a study of T cells in Graves' hyperthyroidism and ophthalmopathy. RNA transcripts served as the template for amplifying TCR beta CDR3 regions. During a first-round RT-PCR of the TCR CDR3, the HTBI primer set was used. MiXCR, applied by TCRdb to the multiplex PCR reads, yields one record per CDR3 protein. Of about 410,000 distinct CDR3 sequences listed, roughly 14% are singletons. Specimen: blood. The receptors here all came from a man between 18 and 35 years old with Graves' ophthalmopathy.

This clonotype has more than one count but fewer than ten. The rearrangement uses TRBV7-9 and TRBJ1-2, with 7 bases identical to TRBD1. The CDR3 loop spans 14 amino acids. Germline CDR1 SEHNR, CDR2 FQNEAQ (reference sequence). V trimming: 5 bases; J trimming: 7 bases; junction bases outside the gene matches: 10. Here the CDR3 reads CASSGTVVTGGYTF. CDR3 coding DNA: TGTGCCAGCAGCGGGACAGTAGTCACGGGTGGCTACACCTTC. Together with reference TRBV7-9 and TRBJ1-2, the CDR3 gives the full variable domain: DTGVSQNPRHKITKRGQNVTFRCDPISEHNRLYWYRQTLGQGPEFLTYFQNEAQLEKSRLLSDRFSAERPKGSFSTLEIQRTEQGDSAMYLCASSGTVVTGGYTFGSGTRLTVV.

The gene calls are TRBV4-1 and TRBJ1-4, with TRBD1 matching over 7 bases. CDR1 and CDR2 from the germline V gene are MGHRA and YSYEKL. This CDR3 comprises 15 residues. With V trimmed by 8 bases and J by 1 base, 7 bases remained unmatched. The CDR3 is CASAWRGRTNEKLFF. DNA of the CDR3: TGCGCCAGCGCTTGGAGGGGGCGAACTAATGAAAAACTGTTTTTT.